This entry is about one TCR beta chain. This specimen comes from a study of blood T cell repertoires in COVID-19. Study context: COVID-19 samples collected from the United States, Italy and Spain covered acute and convalescent phases. Sources were T cells, B-cell-depleted T cells, or PBMCs; the material itself was cDNA or gDNA.

Source study methods: Researchers report that nucleated cell counts were estimated from reference gene primer amplification. Repertoires were generated with immunoSEQ multiplex PCR, while TCRdb's copy carries only in-frame clones and drops some. That table supplies the V and J calls and clone size; D and trimming were determined from the DNA. The repertoire holds about 67,000 clones, with 87% as singletons. CDR3 length: 14 amino acids. Germline V gives CDR1 SNHLY, CDR2 FYNNEI. The ends lost 5 bases at V and 8 bases at J; junction bases unmatched: 7. The TCR was taken from a woman of 80 years or more with acute or convalescent COVID-19. The gene calls are TRBV2 and TRBJ1-4; 8 bases fit TRBD1. The sample was peripheral blood. DNA for the CDR3: TGTGCCAGCAGTTTGACTGGACAGGGAGAAAAACTGTTTTTT. Amino acid sequence: CASSLTGQGEKLFF.